A selection of T cell receptor beta chains follows, all from one sample in a study of blood T cell repertoires in COVID-19. The table came from immunoSEQ multiplex PCR; TCRdb's copy has only in-frame clones and leaves some out. The sample lists a few hundred thousand clones; roughly 89% were seen once. Sequences were obtained from PBMCs or T cells enriched from blood (not recorded which). These receptor sequences come from a woman aged 40 to 49 who had recovered from COVID-19. The conserved cysteine and the conserved F or W are not part of the CDR3 here. The D gene is left open where the match is weak.

D: TRBD2; V: TRBV7-2; J: TRBJ2-5; CDR3: ASSSKPLGLAGGETQY
D: TRBD1; V: TRBV5-1; J: TRBJ2-1; CDR3: ASSGQGGNEQF
D: TRBD1; V: TRBV27; J: TRBJ2-7; CDR3: ASSLGQGTTGEQY
D: .; V: TRBV18; J: TRBJ2-7; CDR3: ASSQDPGYEQY
D: TRBD1; V: TRBV5-8; J: TRBJ1-5; CDR3: ASSLIQGAWGNQPQH
D: TRBD1; V: TRBV5-1; J: TRBJ2-7; CDR3: ASSPVPGQAAYEQY
D: TRBD2; V: TRBV27; J: TRBJ2-1; CDR3: ASSLMRTSSNNEQF
D: TRBD2; V: TRBV9; J: TRBJ2-1; CDR3: ASSVQSGRAGEQF
D: TRBD1; V: TRBV7-6; J: TRBJ2-2; CDR3: ASSPGTGVGELF
D: TRBD2; V: TRBV4-1; J: TRBJ2-1; CDR3: ASSQATSGNYNEQF
D: .; V: TRBV11-2; J: TRBJ2-7; CDR3: ASSPGTYEQY
D: .; V: TRBV9; J: TRBJ2-1; CDR3: ASSVATRGNPYNEQF
D: TRBD1; V: TRBV5-4; J: TRBJ2-7; CDR3: ASRRDRGPYEQY
D: TRBD1; V: TRBV7-2; J: TRBJ1-2; CDR3: ASSPETGIGYT
D: .; V: TRBV6-6; J: TRBJ1-1; CDR3: ASSYIGRENTEAF
D: .; V: TRBV12-3/TRBV12-4; J: TRBJ2-6; CDR3: ASNSRANVLT
D: TRBD1; V: TRBV5-1; J: TRBJ2-5; CDR3: ASSLAPTGGTQETQY
D: .; V: TRBV7-2; J: TRBJ2-7; CDR3: ASSLVVAPVSYEQY
D: .; V: TRBV7-2; J: TRBJ2-7; CDR3: ASSLSDGSSNEQY
D: .; V: TRBV21-1; J: TRBJ2-3; CDR3: ASHRTSENTDTQY
D: TRBD2; V: TRBV11-2; J: TRBJ2-5; CDR3: ASSSPGGLETQY
D: TRBD2; V: TRBV18; J: TRBJ2-3; CDR3: ASSLLRTSGSNTDTQY
D: .; V: TRBV4-2; J: TRBJ2-1; CDR3: ASSQDLSGGGEQF
D: .; V: TRBV7-3; J: TRBJ2-1; CDR3: ASRREVYNEQF
D: .; V: TRBV7-6; J: TRBJ2-1; CDR3: ASSLAQGNEQF
D: TRBD2; V: TRBV4-3; J: TRBJ2-7; CDR3: ASSQVLEGGYHEQY
D: .; V: TRBV28; J: TRBJ1-5; CDR3: ASRWYTNQPQH
D: .; V: TRBV19; J: TRBJ2-1; CDR3: ASSYGSNGGNEQF
D: TRBD1; V: TRBV10-3; J: TRBJ1-5; CDR3: AISTGVGNQPQH
D: .; V: TRBV7-7; J: TRBJ2-5; CDR3: ASSLGPGVKETQY
D: TRBD1; V: TRBV12-3/TRBV12-4; J: TRBJ2-1; CDR3: ASTDRGLNEQF
D: .; V: TRBV18; J: TRBJ2-2; CDR3: ASSPETGSDTGELF
D: TRBD1; V: TRBV5-1; J: TRBJ2-1; CDR3: ASSAIGQGSYNEQF